This TCR beta chain was observed in a study of molecular identifiers for immune sequencing clone quantification. The wider study: Replicate RNA from around 20,000 or 100,000 naive CD8 T cells formed five aliquots; four were sequenced.

Libraries of naive CD8 cells were prepared from roughly 18,000 to 920,000 sorted cells using 10%, 30% or 50% RNA. With listed TCR primers and previously described methods, bulk TCR libraries were prepared. TCRdb re-called the PCR reads with MiXCR, one entry per CDR3 protein. The sample holds approximately 500,000 distinct CDR3 sequences, about a fifth seen once. V shed 4 bases and J shed 7 bases, with 11 bases lying between them. The CDR3 is 14 residues long. Germline V gene sequence: CDR1 PRHDT, CDR2 FYEKMQ (reference sequence). This clonotype was obtained from a human donor in good health. Some libraries in this study had Jurkat cell RNA spiked in. The chain joins TRBV13 to TRBJ1-6, with D perhaps TRBD1 (5 bases). The sequenced material came from naive CD8+ T cells from blood, with Jurkat cell RNA spiked in. Sample subset: FACS-sorted CD8+CD4-CCR7+CD45RA+ naive T cells. CDR3 in amino acids: CASSSTESNSPLHF. The DNA of the CDR3 is TGTGCCAGCAGCTCGACAGAGTCCAATTCACCCCTCCACTTT.